The text below deals with one TCR beta chain. J gave up 7 bases and V 4 bases, and 13 bases lay outside the gene matches. The CDR3 covers 16 residues. The V gene's germline CDR1 is MGHRA and CDR2 YSYEKL. Using its own MiXCR run on the RACE reads, TCRdb lists one record per CDR3 protein. The table has about 58,000 distinct CDR3 sequences, roughly 12% seen once; the top ten hold roughly 2.4%. This sample stems from a study of human T cells and chemical hapten exposure. Described time point: patch test 3, about 24 weeks after DPC sensitization. The sample's treatment: therapeutic diphenylcyclopropenone sensitization with weekly scalp DPC.

The receptor's source is a man aged 25 to 45 with alopecia areata. Some clones in this sample may be carry-over from other donors' samples. This chain connects TRBV4-1 to TRBJ1-5; the match to TRBD1 covers 7 bases. The specimen comprised whole blood, sampled in connection with sensitization to the hapten diphenylcyclopropenone (DPC). CDR3 loop: CASSPGQAESGQPQHF. The CDR3 bases are TGCGCCAGCAGCCCCGGACAGGCAGAATCGGGGCAGCCCCAGCATTTT.